Sequencing of this TCR beta chain was carried out in a study of T cells after yellow fever vaccination. Study-wide results and limits: Most primary-vaccination clones reappeared after the booster (about 97% CD4, roughly 90% CD8).

This clonotype was seen more than once but under ten times. Its antigen is as yet unknown. UMIs and a universal primer site were added when TCR cDNA was made by 5'RACE template switching. TCRdb called the 5' RACE reads again in MiXCR, with one record for every CDR3 protein. There are approximately 600,000 distinct CDR3 sequences in the sample; 12% occur only once, and about 16% lies in the top ten. Germline values: CDR1 SGHTA, CDR2 FQGNSA. Trimming shortened V by 5 bases and J by 6 bases, and 14 bases separated the two germline ends. CDR3 length: 15 residues. The TCR comes from a man aged 25-45 years who received the YFV17D yellow fever vaccine. The chain couples TRBV7-2 to TRBJ1-6; tentative D call: TRBD1 (5 bases). The source material was PBMCs, sampled on the day of the yellow fever booster vaccination. In DNA, the CDR3 is TGTGCCAGCAGCAAGACAGTTGGGGTTAATTCACCCCTCCACTTT. Encoded protein: CASSKTVGVNSPLHF.